The 2 T cell receptor beta chains below come from one sample, sequenced in a study of T-cell reconstitution after alpha-beta-depleted transplantation in children. Using unique molecular identifiers, the investigators prepared the TCRbeta library. TCRdb re-analysed the PCR reads in MiXCR, keeping a single row per CDR3 protein. The repertoire consists of about 830,000 distinct CDR3 sequences, with roughly 15% occurring once and the leading ten covering 5%. Sequences were derived from PBMCs, mostly from graft donor cells, sampled 360 days after TCRalphabeta/CD19-depleted stem cell transplant. These receptors all stem from a male patient aged 10 to 17 who had a stem cell transplant for acute lymphoblastic leukemia, so the T cells may come from the graft donor.

V usage is TRBV2 and J usage is TRBJ2-5; 7 bases agree with TRBD1. CDR3 length equals 12 residues. Germline V gene data show CDR1 as SNHLY and CDR2 as FYNNEI. Trimming cost V 7 bases and J 5 bases; bases outside gene matches: 4. This CDR3 is CASIQDRETQYF. The CDR3 nucleotides read TGTGCCAGCATCCAGGACAGGGAGACCCAGTACTTC.

The CDR3 loop is CASSFRSVWDEAFF. The CDR3 nucleotides read TGTGCCAGCAGCTTTCGATCGGTTTGGGATGAAGCTTTCTTT. The chain combines TRBV7-9 with TRBJ1-1, with D uncertain. Looked up from germline, CDR1 is SEHNR and CDR2 is FQNEAQ (reference sequence). Trimming took 3 bases from V and 7 from J, leaving 15 bases between them. The CDR3 is made up of 14 amino acids.